These 13 T cell receptor beta chains were sequenced from one sample in a study of T cell responses to AZD1222 COVID-19 vaccine. TCRdb keeps only in-frame clones here, not all; method: immunoSEQ multiplex PCR. This table has 150,000 or so clones, around 93% appearing once. Specimen: peripheral blood, collected on day 0 of AZD1222 vaccination. The receptors stem from an adult in good health.

The V call is TRBV11-3, the J call TRBJ2-2; D ambiguous. Germline CDR1 reads SGHNT; CDR2 reads YENEEA. Trimming took 0 bases from V and 7 from J, leaving 3 bases between them. There are 12 residues in the CDR3. This chain's CDR3 is CASSLDIGELFF. CDR3 nucleotides: TGTGCCAGCAGCTTAGATATCGGGGAGCTGTTTTTT.

The gene calls are TRBV7-9 and TRBJ2-2; TRBD1 matches 7 bases. From germline, CDR1 is SEHNR and CDR2 FQNEAQ (reference sequence). Unmatched junction bases numbered 14, after V lost 6 bases and J lost 7 bases. The CDR3 is 16 residues long. CDR3 loop: CASSRAGGEVLGELFF. The CDR3 nucleotides are TGTGCCAGCAGTCGAGCAGGGGGAGAGGTCCTCGGGGAGCTGTTTTTT.

V and J are TRBV30 and TRBJ2-5; D possibly corresponds to TRBD2 (5 bases). Per the germline V gene, CDR1 is GTSNPN and CDR2 is SVGIG (reference sequence). Trimming removed 5 bases at V and 4 bases at J, with 14 bases between. This CDR3 comprises 13 residues. CDR3 coding DNA: TGTGCCTGGGCTCGGACCGCGGGAGAGACCCAGTACTTC. Its translation: CAWARTAGETQYF.

This clone was detected once. The V gene is TRBV4-2, the J gene TRBJ2-5; TRBD2 matches at 11 bases. The CDR3 covers 16 residues. Germline-derived CDR1 and CDR2 are LGHNA and YNFKEQ. Trimming cost V 3 bases and J 5 bases; bases outside gene matches: 8. The CDR3 DNA follows: TGTGCCAGCAGCCACGGTAGCGGGGGGGCCTCGGAGACCCAGTACTTC. Translation: CASSHGSGGASETQYF.

The rearrangement links TRBV5-4 to TRBJ1-4; 7 bases are a match to TRBD1. This CDR3 has 15 amino acids. The J segment lost 1 base and the V segment lost 3 bases, leaving 3 bases of the junction unmatched. Germline values: CDR1 SGHNT, CDR2 YYREEE (reference sequence). In DNA form, the CDR3 reads TGTGCCAGCAGCTCCCGGGACAGAACTAATGAAAAACTGTTTTTT. Translation: CASSSRDRTNEKLFF.

J is TRBJ2-1 and V is TRBV7-8, with 9 bases lining up with TRBD2. From germline, CDR1 is SGHVS and CDR2 FQNEAQ. The CDR3 has 15 amino acids. V was clipped by 1 base and J by 5 bases; unmatched bases: 3. As DNA, the CDR3 is TGTGCCAGCAGCTTAGTAGCGGGGGAAGACAATGAGCAGTTCTTC. This gives the protein CASSLVAGEDNEQFF. The full variable domain, completed using reference TRBV7-8 and TRBJ2-1, is GAGVSQSPRYKVAKRGQDVALRCDPISGHVSLFWYQQALGQGPEFLTYFQNEAQLDKSGLPSDRFFAERPEGSVSTLKIQRTQQEDSAVYLCASSLVAGEDNEQFFGPGTRLTVL.

This chain links TRBV5-8 with TRBJ1-6; D may be TRBD1 (5 bases). CDR1 SGHTS and CDR2 YDEGEE come from the germline V gene. This CDR3 has 13 amino acids. Trimming pared 4 bases from V and 8 bases from J, leaving 10 bases between. CDR3 amino acids: CASSPTRDSPLHF. CDR3 in DNA: TGTGCCAGCAGCCCTACCAGGGATTCACCCCTCCACTTT.

CDR3 residues: CASSTTAILVGTGELFF. For the CDR3, the DNA is TGTGCCAGCAGCACTACCGCAATACTAGTGGGCACCGGGGAGCTGTTTTTT. This sequence joins TRBV11-2 and TRBJ2-2, with TRBD2 as a possible D gene (5 bases). Germline V lookup: CDR1 SGHAT, CDR2 FQNNGV. This CDR3 region has 17 residues. V lost 5 bases and J lost 4, with 20 bases in between. The variable domain in full, with the rest retrieved from reference TRBV11-2 and TRBJ2-2, is EAGVAQSPRYKIIEKRQSVAFWCNPISGHATLYWYQQILGQGPKLLIQFQNNGVVDDSQLPKDRFSAERLKGVDSTLKIQPAKLEDSAVYLCASSTTAILVGTGELFFGEGSRLTVL.

The chain combines TRBV30 with TRBJ1-3; the D gene is possibly TRBD1 (5 bases). Germline CDR1 and CDR2: GTSNPN and SVGIG (reference sequence). This CDR3 comprises 17 residues. V lost 4 bases and J lost 0, with 19 bases in between. The CDR3 loop is CAWNKESRQFSGNTIYF. The CDR3 DNA follows: TGTGCCTGGAATAAGGAGTCTCGACAGTTCTCTGGAAACACCATATATTTT.

This clone was detected only once. The gene calls are TRBV7-3 and TRBJ1-5; 12 bases are shared with TRBD1. J was trimmed by 4 bases and V by 2 bases; bases with no gene match: 6. The CDR3 length is 17 residues. Germline CDR1 SGHTA, CDR2 FQGTGA. The CDR3: CASSLLGDRGQNQPQHF. CDR3 sequence (DNA): TGTGCCAGCAGCTTATTAGGGGACAGGGGGCAAAATCAGCCCCAGCATTTT.

V is TRBV3-1 (or the pseudogene TRBV3-2) and J is TRBJ1-2; no clear D. V was clipped by 1 base and J by 4 bases, with 10 bases between them. Germline assignment: CDR1 LGHDT and CDR2 YNNKEL (reference sequence). The CDR3 spans 14 residues. CDR3 loop: CASSQGESIYGYTF. The CDR3 coding sequence is TGTGCCAGCAGCCAAGGGGAGTCCATCTATGGCTACACCTTC.

This chain connects TRBV20-1 to TRBJ2-5; 13 nucleotides align to TRBD2. The CDR3 is 16 residues long. Trimming at V came to 6 bases and at J to 0 bases, leaving 7 bases not matched to a gene. Germline V CDR1 and CDR2: DFQATT, SNEGSKA (reference sequence). In nucleotides, the CDR3 is TGCAGTGCAAGTGGGACTAGCGGGGTAGACCAAGAGACCCAGTACTTC. Amino acids: CSASGTSGVDQETQYF.

This chain connects TRBV6-5 to TRBJ1-6; D unresolved. V lost 0 bases and J lost 5, with 11 bases in between. CDR1 MNHEY and CDR2 SVGAGI come from the germline V gene. There are 16 residues in the CDR3. The CDR3 region has the DNA TGTGCCAGCAGTTACTCGGGTACCGTAGATAATTCACCCCTCCACTTT. Amino acids: CASSYSGTVDNSPLHF.